The 8 T cell receptor beta chains below come from one sample, sequenced in a study of blood T cell repertoires in COVID-19. The protocol was immunoSEQ multiplex PCR, while the TCRdb copy is restricted to in-frame clones and leaves out a portion. The sample includes fewer than 350,000 clones, about nine tenths of them seen just once. Sequenced sample: PBMCs or T cells enriched from blood (not recorded which). The receptor set was obtained from a man in his sixties who had recovered from COVID-19.

The chain uses TRBV18 and TRBJ2-1; tentatively, D is TRBD1 (5 bases). CDR1 is KGHSH, CDR2 LQKENI, per germline. The V and J ends lost 0 bases and 1 base respectively, with 19 bases between them. This CDR3 has 19 residues. CDR3 nucleotides: TGTGCCAGCTCACCACCACCGTTTGGGCAGGGTTCATCCTACAATGAGCAGTTCTTC. Translation: CASSPPPFGQGSSYNEQFF.

The chain recombines TRBV28 with TRBJ1-5; no definite D call. Germline V gene lookup returns CDR1 MDHEN and CDR2 SYDVKM. The CDR3 has 12 amino acids. V was cut by 6 bases and J by 12 bases, with 15 bases left in between. Here the CDR3 reads CASSSQSFFQHF. The CDR3, as DNA: TGTGCCAGCAGCTCTCAGTCCTTCTTCCAGCATTTT. Full variable domain (remainder filled in from reference TRBV28 and TRBJ1-5): DVKVTQSSRYLVKRTGEKVFLECVQDMDHENMFWYRQDPGLGLRLIYFSYDVKMKEKGDIPEGYSVSREKKERFSLILESASTNQTSMYLCASSSQSFFQHFGDGTRLSIL.

The rearrangement links TRBV5-1 to TRBJ2-7, with D hard to call. Germline CDR1 reads SGHRS; CDR2 reads YFSETQ. V shed 0 bases and J shed 3 bases, with 7 bases lying between them. This CDR3 is built from 13 residues. CDR3: CASSLVGVYEQYF. CDR3 sequence (DNA): TGCGCCAGCAGCTTGGTGGGCGTCTACGAGCAGTACTTC.

The chain recombines TRBV5-4 with TRBJ2-7; D remains ambiguous. The V end was cut by 0 bases, the J end by 1 base, with 5 bases between. Germline-derived CDR1 and CDR2 are SGHNT and YYREEE (reference sequence). CDR3 length: 13 residues. The DNA of the CDR3 is TGTGCCAGCAGCTTGGGCAGGTCCTACGAGCAGTACTTC. Its translation: CASSLGRSYEQYF.

This chain links TRBV6-5 with TRBJ2-7; D ambiguous. V was pared by 6 bases and J by 2 bases, with 8 bases between. Germline V lookup: CDR1 MNHEY, CDR2 SVGAGI. CDR3 length: 12 amino acids. The CDR3 loop reads CASRDTPYEQYF. The CDR3 coding sequence is TGTGCCAGCAGAGACACACCCTACGAGCAGTACTTC.

The chain recombines TRBV24-1 with TRBJ2-1, with TRBD1 matching over 7 bases. V shed 7 bases, J shed 5 bases, and the junction held 10 bases outside the gene matches. This CDR3 is built from 15 residues. Germline CDR1 and CDR2: KGHDR and SFDVKD. In nucleotides, the CDR3 is TGTGCCACCAGCTCTAACAAACAGGGGAACAATGAGCAGTTCTTC. It codes for CATSSNKQGNNEQFF.

The chain uses TRBV7-2 and TRBJ2-5, with TRBD1 as a possible D gene (6 bases). CDR1 SGHTA and CDR2 FQGNSA come from the germline V gene. Trimming cost V 3 bases and J 2 bases, with 10 bases left between them. The CDR3 has 14 amino acids. In nucleotides, the CDR3 is TGTGCCAGCAGCTTCAGGACAGCACAAGAGACCCAGTACTTC. Protein: CASSFRTAQETQYF.

V is TRBV19 and J is TRBJ2-2, with D possibly matching TRBD1 (5 bases). V lost 7 bases, J lost 4 bases, and 16 bases lay in between. Germline-derived CDR1 and CDR2 are LNHDA and SQIVND (reference sequence). The CDR3 has 15 amino acids. The CDR3 DNA reads TGTGCCAGTACACCCTGGGGCAGTTCCACCGGGGAGCTGTTTTTT. This gives the protein CASTPWGSSTGELFF.